This is a list of T cell receptor beta chains from one sample in a study of beta chain features in type 1 diabetes. The table came from immunoSEQ multiplex PCR; TCRdb's copy has only in-frame clones and leaves some out. Among around 310,000 clones, 13% were seen once, and the ten largest hold roughly 0.015%. The source material was naive CD4+ T cells from blood. All receptors derive from a woman between 18 and 29 years old with type 1 diabetes. Each CDR3 is given with its conserved first and last residue. The order of the fields is V gene, J gene, clone size, D gene, CDR3 protein, CDR3 DNA. D genes are given only for firm matches. Clone size appears in some rows only: once, few, many, or a class for an expanded clone.

>TRBV4-1|TRBJ2-1|NA|TRBD2
CASSQGLAGVGEQFF
TGCGCCAGCAGCCAAGGACTAGCGGGAGTGGGGGAGCAGTTCTTC
>TRBV5-1|TRBJ1-1|NA|NA
CASSFGGLAVTEAFF
TGCGCCAGCAGCTTTGGGGGATTAGCGGTCACTGAAGCTTTCTTT
>TRBV6-5|TRBJ1-1|few|TRBD1
CASKGGTGRTEAFF
TGTGCCAGCAAGGGAGGGACAGGGAGGACTGAAGCTTTCTTT
>TRBV28|TRBJ2-1|NA|TRBD2
CASSPGASGSDEQFF
TGTGCCAGCAGTCCAGGGGCTAGCGGGAGCGATGAGCAGTTCTTC
>TRBV11-2|TRBJ2-5|few|NA
CASSLRETQYF
TGTGCCAGCAGCTTACGAGAGACCCAGTACTTC
>TRBV6-5|TRBJ1-4|few|NA
CASSYNRDEKLFF
TGTGCCAGCAGTTACAACAGGGATGAAAAACTGTTTTTT
>TRBV5-1|TRBJ2-5|NA|TRBD2
CASEREGGRKTQYF
TGCGCCAGCGAAAGGGAGGGAGGCCGGAAGACCCAGTACTTC
>TRBV30|TRBJ2-2|few|TRBD2
CAWRLTRTSGMGGELFF
TGTGCCTGGAGACTCACTCGGACTAGCGGGATGGGTGGGGAGCTGTTTTTT
>TRBV27|TRBJ1-2|few|TRBD1
CASADRAYGYTF
TGTGCCAGCGCAGACAGGGCCTATGGCTACACCTTC
>TRBV19|TRBJ1-2|few|TRBD1
CASSIPQGRNYGYTF
TGTGCCAGTAGTATCCCACAGGGGAGAAACTATGGCTACACCTTC
>TRBV30|TRBJ2-5|NA|TRBD1
CAWTGVDREKTQYF
TGTGCCTGGACTGGGGTCGACAGGGAAAAGACCCAGTACTTC
>TRBV30|TRBJ1-2|NA|TRBD1
CAWSSRDRGRDYGYTF
TGTGCCTGGTCTAGCCGAGACAGGGGCCGGGACTATGGCTACACCTTC
>TRBV7-3|TRBJ1-1|NA|NA
CASSLGPDREAFF
TGTGCCAGCAGCTTAGGTCCCGACAGGGAAGCTTTCTTT
>TRBV14|TRBJ1-2|few|NA
CASSQGIRDKDGYTF
TGTGCCAGCAGCCAAGGCATAAGGGACAAGGATGGCTACACCTTC
>TRBV5-1|TRBJ1-2|NA|NA
CASSLVDGGRYGYTF
TGCGCCAGCAGCTTGGTCGATGGAGGGCGGTATGGCTACACCTTC
>TRBV27|TRBJ2-3|NA|NA
CASSSTVRGTGDTQYF
TGTGCCAGCAGTAGCACCGTCAGGGGAACGGGTGATACGCAGTATTTT
>TRBV11-2|TRBJ2-1|few|NA
CASSLVGNEQFF
TGTGCCAGCAGCTTAGTCGGCAATGAGCAGTTCTTC
>TRBV25-1|TRBJ1-2|NA|NA
CASSESRALRLPNYGYTF
TGTGCCAGCAGTGAATCCAGGGCGCTCCGCTTACCAAACTATGGCTACACCTTC
>TRBV14|TRBJ2-4|NA|NA
CASSQSRVPNIQYF
TGTGCCAGCAGCCAGTCTCGTGTCCCAAACATTCAGTACTTC
>TRBV7-2|TRBJ2-4|few|TRBD2
CASSLASGTSQYF
TGTGCCAGCAGCTTAGCTAGCGGGACTTCTCAGTACTTC
>TRBV29-1|TRBJ2-1|few|NA
CSVEHEVREAQFF
TGCAGCGTTGAGCACGAGGTCCGCGAGGCCCAGTTCTTC
>TRBV29-1|TRBJ2-7|few|TRBD2
CSVSSGLSSYEQYF
TGCAGCGTCTCTAGCGGCCTAAGCTCCTACGAGCAGTACTTC
>TRBV7-3|TRBJ2-7|NA|NA
CASSLGDTYEQYF
TGTGCCAGCAGCTTAGGTGACACCTACGAGCAGTACTTC
>TRBV6-1|TRBJ1-1|NA|NA
CATEDRRAFF
TGTGCCACCGAAGACAGACGGGCTTTCTTT
>TRBV27|TRBJ2-7|NA|TRBD2
CASSFSTGGYEQYF
TGTGCCAGCAGTTTCTCAACGGGGGGCTACGAGCAGTACTTC
>TRBV11-2|TRBJ2-1|few|TRBD2
CASSLEGRGLAEYNEQFF
TGTGCCAGCAGCTTAGAGGGGCGAGGACTAGCGGAATACAATGAGCAGTTCTTC
>TRBV7-9|TRBJ2-2|few|NA
CASSLGAGRANTGELFF
TGTGCCAGCAGCTTAGGGGCGGGTCGGGCCAACACCGGGGAGCTGTTTTTT
>TRBV5-1|TRBJ2-7|few|NA
CASSGLGGYEQYF
TGCGCCAGCAGTGGCCTCGGGGGCTACGAGCAGTACTTC
>TRBV5-4|TRBJ2-5|NA|TRBD2
CASSLGGLGPQETQYF
TGTGCCAGCAGCTTGGGCGGACTAGGCCCTCAAGAGACCCAGTACTTC
>TRBV12-5|TRBJ1-2|NA|TRBD1
CASGLDGTDNNYGYTF
TGTGCTAGTGGTTTGGATGGGACAGATAATAACTATGGCTACACCTTC
>TRBV28|TRBJ2-7|NA|TRBD1
CASWTGTGVEQYF
TGTGCCAGCTGGACCGGGACAGGGGTCGAGCAGTACTTC
>TRBV27|TRBJ1-1|NA|NA
CASGRVANTEAFF
TGTGCCAGCGGCAGGGTGGCGAACACTGAAGCTTTCTTT
>TRBV14|TRBJ2-1|NA|NA
CASSQGNYNEQFF
TGTGCCAGCAGCCAAGGTAATTACAATGAGCAGTTCTTC
>TRBV5-1|TRBJ2-5|NA|TRBD1
CASRSGQGQETQYF
TGCGCCAGCAGATCCGGACAGGGGCAAGAGACCCAGTACTTC
>TRBV25-1|TRBJ2-3|NA|NA
CASSEWVRDTDTQYF
TGTGCCAGCAGTGAATGGGTCAGGGACACAGATACGCAGTATTTT
>TRBV30|TRBJ2-1|few|NA
CAWMRDFYNEQFF
TGTGCCTGGATGCGAGACTTCTACAATGAGCAGTTCTTC
>TRBV5-4|TRBJ2-1|NA|TRBD2
CASSLSVGPNSGRTEQFF
TGTGCCAGCAGCTTGTCAGTCGGGCCGAATAGCGGGAGGACTGAGCAGTTCTTC
>TRBV6-6|TRBJ1-1|NA|NA
CASSYWAPNTEAFF
TGTGCCAGCAGTTACTGGGCCCCGAACACTGAAGCTTTCTTT
>TRBV18|TRBJ2-1|NA|TRBD2
CASSPFTGGSYNEQFF
TGTGCCAGCTCACCATTCACGGGAGGGTCCTACAATGAGCAGTTCTTC
>TRBV9|TRBJ1-4|few|NA
CASSVARGNVGEKLFF
TGTGCCAGCAGCGTAGCTCGGGGAAACGTCGGCGAAAAACTGTTTTTT
>TRBV30|TRBJ1-5|NA|NA
CAWSPGGPHSNQPQHF
TGTGCCTGGAGCCCAGGAGGGCCCCATAGCAATCAGCCCCAGCATTTT
>TRBV11-3|TRBJ2-1|NA|TRBD2
CASSEGGTWDEQFF
TGTGCCAGCAGCGAGGGAGGGACCTGGGATGAGCAGTTCTTC
>TRBV7-9|TRBJ2-1|NA|NA
CASSLVEVASQEQFF
TGTGCCAGCAGCTTAGTAGAGGTCGCGTCACAAGAGCAGTTCTTC
>TRBV27|TRBJ1-5|NA|TRBD1
CASSFSGQGNQPQHF
TGTGCCAGCAGTTTCTCGGGACAGGGGAATCAGCCCCAGCATTTT
>TRBV5-1|TRBJ2-3|few|TRBD2
CASSPPMSGRTDTQYF
TGCGCCAGCAGCCCCCCTATGAGCGGGAGAACAGATACGCAGTATTTT
>TRBV7-2|TRBJ2-2|NA|NA
CASSYRGGGTGELFF
TGTGCCAGCAGCTACCGGGGAGGGGGCACCGGGGAGCTGTTTTTT
>TRBV18|TRBJ1-2|NA|NA
CASSPTAGSPYGYTF
TGTGCCAGCTCACCAACAGCGGGGAGCCCCTATGGCTACACCTTC
>TRBV18|TRBJ1-1|few|NA
CASSQGVGTEAFF
TGTGCCAGCTCACAGGGAGTAGGGACTGAAGCTTTCTTT
>TRBV30|TRBJ2-2|NA|TRBD1
CAWRGQFTGELFF
TGTGCCTGGAGGGGACAGTTCACCGGGGAGCTGTTTTTT
>TRBV30|TRBJ2-7|NA|NA
CAWSLRSGSHEQYF
TGTGCCTGGAGCCTCAGATCAGGGTCCCACGAGCAGTACTTC